The sequence of this T cell receptor (beta chain) was determined in a study of blood T cells in healthy people across ages. Germline values: CDR1 MNHEY, CDR2 SVGAGI. The CDR3 is 13 residues long. It was 9.5 to 10 milliliters of peripheral blood that were drawn from each donor. Per sample, extraction of total RNA gave at least 5 micrograms in every case. The use of a sample-barcoded 5' primer and a J-beta primer mix characterized a second PCR of 7 to 11 cycles. Each cDNA molecule received a tag from a template-switch adaptor that had 12 random nucleotides. A minimum of 2.5 million CDR3-containing paired-end reads was obtained for each sample. TCRdb re-called the 5' RACE reads with MiXCR, one entry per CDR3 protein. The sample records 1.4 million to 1.5 million distinct CDR3 sequences, roughly 40% being singletons.

The origin of this receptor is a woman between 18 and 30 years old in good health. The chain uses TRBV6-5 and TRBJ2-4; D is uncertain. The end of the DNA is better explained by TRBJ2-7, so the J call may be wrong. The specimen sequenced was blood. CDR3 sequence: CASRVLWKNEQYF. DNA of the CDR3: TGTGCCAGCAGGGTTCTCTGGAAAAACGAGCAGTACTTC.